This TCR beta chain originates from a study of cytomegalovirus exposure and HLA in healthy donors. This clone turned up a few times. Use of 60 Vbeta and 13 Jbeta primers characterized the PCR. Produced via immunoSEQ multiplex PCR; TCRdb's table is partial and in-frame only. The sample includes about 140,000 clones, around 10% of them seen just once. In germline, CDR1 is ENHRY, CDR2 SYGVKD. V gave up 5 bases and J gave up 8 bases, with 9 bases separating them. The CDR3 contains 12 residues. The J gene is TRBJ2-2, the V gene TRBV10-3; D not resolved. The source is a woman aged 40 to 50 in good health and CMV-seropositive. Sequenced sample: PBMCs. The CDR3 protein is CAISTSGGELFF. In nucleotides, the CDR3 is TGTGCCATCAGTACCTCAGGAGGGGAGCTGTTTTTT.